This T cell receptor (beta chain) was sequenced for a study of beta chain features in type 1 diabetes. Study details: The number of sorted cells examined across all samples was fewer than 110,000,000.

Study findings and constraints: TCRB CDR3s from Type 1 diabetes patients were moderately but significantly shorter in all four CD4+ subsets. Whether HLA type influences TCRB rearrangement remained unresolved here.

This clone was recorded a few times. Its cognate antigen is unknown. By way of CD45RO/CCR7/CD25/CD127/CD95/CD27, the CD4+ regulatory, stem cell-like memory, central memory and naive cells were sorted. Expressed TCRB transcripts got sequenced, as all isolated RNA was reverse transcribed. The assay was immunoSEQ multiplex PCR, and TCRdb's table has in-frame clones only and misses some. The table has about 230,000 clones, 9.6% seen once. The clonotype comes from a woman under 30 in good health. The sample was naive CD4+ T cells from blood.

CDR3 coding DNA: TGTGCCAGCAGTGAAGCTAGGGGCCGGGCCCAGTACTTC. Its protein product is CASSEARGRAQYF. The rearrangement joins TRBV6-1 to TRBJ2-5, with D possibly being TRBD1 (5 bases). V shed 0 bases and J shed 9 bases, with 11 bases lying between them. This CDR3 spans 13 amino acids. Germline values: CDR1 MNHNS, CDR2 SASEGT.